The 25 T cell receptor beta chains below come from one sample, sequenced in a study of blood T cell repertoires in COVID-19. The table came from immunoSEQ multiplex PCR; TCRdb's copy has only in-frame clones and leaves some out. The data hold about 240,000 clones, with more than 75% observed a single time. The specimen was peripheral blood. The receptor set was obtained from a woman in her 70s with active or convalescent COVID-19.

CDR3 region: CASSLAGTTEAFF. DNA of the CDR3: TGCGCCAGCAGCTTGGCCGGGACTACTGAAGCTTTCTTT. The chain employs TRBV5-1 and TRBJ1-1, with D possibly matching TRBD1 (5 bases). Trimming shortened V by 0 bases and J by 5 bases, and 8 bases separated the two germline ends. CDR3 length: 13 residues. Germline CDR1 and CDR2: SGHRS and YFSETQ.

The gene calls are TRBV14 and TRBJ2-6, with D tentatively TRBD1 (5 bases). Trimming took 4 bases from V and 2 from J, leaving 9 bases between them. CDR3 length: 15 amino acids. Germline V gives CDR1 SGHDN, CDR2 FVKESK. CDR3 DNA sequence: TGTGCCAGCAGCCGAACGACAGCTGGGGCCAACGTCCTGACTTTC. Amino acid sequence: CASSRTTAGANVLTF.

The V gene is TRBV3-1 (or the pseudogene TRBV3-2), the J gene TRBJ1-1; D not resolved. The V gene lost 3 bases and the J gene lost 6 bases, with 17 bases spanning the gap. The CDR3 extends over 15 amino acids. Per germline, CDR1 LGHDT and CDR2 YNNKEL (reference sequence). The CDR3 bases are TGTGCCAGCAGCCACCTAGGTACCCGAGTCGCTGAAGCTTTCTTT. Protein: CASSHLGTRVAEAFF.

V and J are TRBV10-3 and TRBJ2-6; 10 bases fit TRBD1. V shed 0 bases and J 2 bases; nucleotides not matched to a gene: 4. The V gene's germline CDR1 is ENHRY and CDR2 SYGVKD. The CDR3 loop spans 18 amino acids. The CDR3: CAISESGQGSAGANVLTF. The CDR3 DNA reads TGTGCCATCAGTGAGTCGGGACAGGGGTCTGCTGGGGCCAACGTCCTGACTTTC.

The chain is built from TRBV18 and TRBJ2-1; D is uncertain. V was clipped by 4 bases and J by 7 bases, with 5 bases between them. Germline V gene lookup returns CDR1 KGHSH and CDR2 LQKENI. This CDR3 region has 11 residues. In nucleotides, the CDR3 is TGTGCCAGCTCACAGACTAATGAGCAGTTCTTC. Its protein is CASSQTNEQFF. Drawing the rest from reference TRBV18 and TRBJ2-1, the complete variable domain is NAGVMQNPRHLVRRRGQEARLRCSPMKGHSHVYWYRQLPEEGLKFMVYLQKENIIDESGMPKERFSAEFPKEGPSILRIQQVVRGDSAAYFCASSQTNEQFFGPGTRLTVL.

This clone was seen a few times. The chain combines TRBV2 with TRBJ1-2, with D perhaps matching TRBD1 (6 bases). CDR1 and CDR2 from the germline V gene are SNHLY and FYNNEI. V lost 8 bases and J 3 bases, leaving 13 bases between the germline ends. The CDR3 runs 13 residues. Written as DNA, the CDR3 is TGTGCCAGCGGAAGGGACAACGACTATGGCTACACCTTC. As protein: CASGRDNDYGYTF.

The chain carries TRBV6-6 and TRBJ1-2, with a possible D match to TRBD1 (6 bases). The CDR3 contains 15 residues. CDR1 and CDR2 from the germline V gene are MNHNY and SVGAGI (reference sequence). Trimming shortened V by 0 bases and J by 4 bases, and 12 bases separated the two germline ends. This chain's CDR3 is CASSYSGRGAYGYTF. DNA for the CDR3: TGTGCCAGCAGTTACTCGGGGAGGGGGGCCTATGGCTACACCTTC.

The rearrangement uses TRBV11-2 and TRBJ1-2; D is perhaps TRBD1 (6 bases). Germline CDR1 is SGHAT and CDR2 is FQNNGV. This CDR3 comprises 13 residues. Trimming removed 7 bases at V and 5 bases at J, with 14 bases between. CDR3 nucleotide sequence: TGTGCCAGCACCCCGACAGGCGGGTATGGCTACACCTTC. Its translation: CASTPTGGYGYTF.

J is TRBJ1-1 and V is TRBV14; D might be TRBD1 (5 bases). The CDR3 totals 14 residues. V dropped 6 bases and J dropped 1 base, with 12 bases sitting between them. Looked up from germline, CDR1 is SGHDN and CDR2 is FVKESK. The DNA for the CDR3 is TGTGCCAGCAGGGGTTTACAGGCGAACACTGAAGCTTTCTTT. Translation gives CASRGLQANTEAFF.

The CDR3 spells CAIGNRDRHYEQYF. The CDR3 coding sequence is TGTGCCATAGGAAACCGGGACAGACACTACGAGCAGTACTTC. V is TRBV11-1 and J is TRBJ2-7; 7 bases align to TRBD1. Unmatched junction bases numbered 12, after V lost 10 bases and J lost 3 bases. Germline V gene data show CDR1 as SGHAT and CDR2 as FQDESV (reference sequence). CDR3 size: 14 residues.

In this sample, this clone turned up a few times. The J gene is TRBJ1-2, the V gene TRBV2, with D hard to call. This CDR3 has 12 residues. Trimming shortened V by 6 bases and J by 4 bases, and 9 bases separated the two germline ends. Germline loops: CDR1 SNHLY, CDR2 FYNNEI. CDR3 nucleotide sequence: TGTGCCAGCAGCGCCGACACCTATGGCTACACCTTC. Translated: CASSADTYGYTF.

This clone was counted a few times. This chain connects TRBV11-2 to TRBJ2-7; 9 bases map to TRBD1. The germline gives CDR1 SGHAT, CDR2 FQNNGV. Unmatched junction bases numbered 1, after V lost 2 bases and J lost 2 bases. The CDR3 totals 14 residues. CDR3 DNA: TGTGCCAGCAGCTTAAACAGGGGGCCCTACGAGCAGTACTTC. Protein product: CASSLNRGPYEQYF.

CDR3 coding DNA: TGCAGCGTTGATGACAGTCGGGCCGGGAGCACTGAAGCTTTCTTT. Translating it yields CSVDDSRAGSTEAFF. The chain combines TRBV29-1 with TRBJ1-1; D may be TRBD1 (5 bases). This CDR3 is 15 amino acids long. The germline gives CDR1 SQVTM, CDR2 ANQGSEA. Trimming pared 3 bases from V and 4 bases from J, leaving 18 bases between.

A single count supports this clone. The chain uses TRBV5-4 and TRBJ2-5; TRBD1 agrees at 9 bases. The germline V gene has CDR1 SGHNT and CDR2 YYREEE (reference sequence). V gave up 4 bases and J gave up 3 bases; unmatched junction bases: 10. CDR3 size: 16 residues. CDR3 sequence: CASSPGQGIGEETQYF. CDR3 nucleotide sequence: TGTGCCAGCAGCCCCGGACAGGGGATTGGGGAAGAGACCCAGTACTTC.

The chain carries TRBV28 and TRBJ2-7, with TRBD2 matching over 7 bases. Germline V CDR1 and CDR2: MDHEN, SYDVKM. This CDR3 contains 14 residues. V lost 9 bases, J lost 1 base, and 9 bases stayed unmatched. CDR3 loop: CASRTSAASYEQYF. CDR3 in DNA: TGTGCCAGTAGAACTAGCGCTGCATCCTACGAGCAGTACTTC.

In nucleotides, the CDR3 is TGCGCCAGCAGCGCGGGACAGGGAGGAAACACCATATATTTT. Translating gives CASSAGQGGNTIYF. The chain is built from TRBV5-1 and TRBJ1-3, with TRBD1 identical over 9 bases. J was trimmed by 4 bases and V by 4 bases; bases with no gene match: 3. CDR3 length: 14 amino acids. Germline V gene lookup returns CDR1 SGHRS and CDR2 YFSETQ. The full variable domain, its missing parts supplied by reference TRBV5-1 and TRBJ1-3, is KAGVTQTPRYLIKTRGQQVTLSCSPISGHRSVSWYQQTPGQGLQFLFEYFSETQRNKGNFPGRFSGRQFSNSRSEMNVSTLELGDSALYLCASSAGQGGNTIYFGEGSWLTVV.

This clone showed up many times. This chain joins TRBV5-4 and TRBJ1-1, with 8 bases aligning to TRBD1. The junction had 13 bases not matched to a gene; V was cut back by 4 bases and J by 2 bases. The germline V gene has CDR1 SGHNT and CDR2 YYREEE (reference sequence). CDR3 size: 17 residues. In nucleotides, the CDR3 is TGTGCCAGCAGCCCAGGCTTCGTGGGACAGGCCAACACTGAAGCTTTCTTT. Protein product: CASSPGFVGQANTEAFF.

The genes are TRBV7-8 and TRBJ1-3; D remains ambiguous. Per the germline V gene, CDR1 is SGHVS and CDR2 is FQNEAQ. The length of the CDR3 is 14 residues. Trimming shortened V by 6 bases and J by 4 bases, and 13 bases separated the two germline ends. This chain's CDR3 is CASRGASTGNTIYF. CDR3 in DNA: TGTGCCAGCAGGGGAGCATCTACCGGAAACACCATATATTTT.

V gene TRBV11-2 combines with J gene TRBJ2-1; TRBD2 might be the D (5 bases). V was cut by 5 bases and J by 7 bases, with 18 bases left in between. This CDR3 is built from 15 residues. CDR1 and CDR2 from the germline V gene are SGHAT and FQNNGV. The CDR3: CASSTPGSVENEQFF. As DNA, the CDR3 is TGTGCCAGCAGCACCCCGGGATCAGTAGAGAATGAGCAGTTCTTC. Using reference TRBV11-2 and TRBJ2-1 for the parts outside the CDR3, the full variable domain is EAGVAQSPRYKIIEKRQSVAFWCNPISGHATLYWYQQILGQGPKLLIQFQNNGVVDDSQLPKDRFSAERLKGVDSTLKIQPAKLEDSAVYLCASSTPGSVENEQFFGPGTRLTVL.

The table lists this clone with a few counts. The gene calls are TRBV13 and TRBJ1-4; D not certain. Between the trimmed V and J ends, which lost 3 bases and 7 bases, there was a span of 15 bases. CDR3 length: 15 residues. Per the germline V gene, CDR1 is PRHDT and CDR2 is FYEKMQ (reference sequence). CDR3 in DNA: TGTGCCAGCAGCTTTATCAGCGAAGAAGGTGAAAAACTGTTTTTT. Its translation: CASSFISEEGEKLFF.

The genes are TRBV2 and TRBJ2-7; perhaps TRBD2 as D (6 bases). Germline CDR1 is SNHLY and CDR2 is FYNNEI. V was cut by 6 bases and J by 2 bases, with 11 bases left in between. This CDR3 comprises 13 residues. In DNA form, the CDR3 reads TGTGCCAGCAGGGGGGGATCCACCTACGAGCAGTACTTC. Translated, it gives CASRGGSTYEQYF.

The chain has TRBV23-1 and TRBJ2-7; 9 nucleotides agree with TRBD1. TRBV23-1 is reported as an ORF; its role is uncertain. V was pared by 1 base and J by 5 bases, with 18 bases of the junction left unmatched. The CDR3 contains 19 residues. The CDR3 bases are TGCGCCAGCAGTCAATTGGTGGGGACAGGGAAGGCCTGGGCCCACGAGCAGTACTTC. Translation: CASSQLVGTGKAWAHEQYF.

This chain connects TRBV10-2 to TRBJ2-3, with no clear D. The CDR3 sequence is 11 residues long. Germline lookup yields CDR1 WSHSY and CDR2 SAAADI. V lost 3 bases, J lost 5 bases, and 3 bases lay in between. CDR3: CASSDKDTQYF. In DNA, the CDR3 is TGCGCCAGCAGTGATAAAGATACGCAGTATTTT.

The chain is built from TRBV11-2 and TRBJ2-2; TRBD1 agrees at 7 bases. Germline CDR1 reads SGHAT; CDR2 reads FQNNGV. V was clipped by 4 bases and J by 1 base; unmatched bases: 6. This CDR3 is 16 amino acids long. Here the CDR3 reads CASSSTGERNTGELFF. The CDR3 DNA reads TGTGCCAGCAGCTCTACAGGGGAGAGGAACACCGGGGAGCTGTTTTTT.

As for this clone: At one end, the junction sequence differs from germline, possibly due to a read error. This chain joins TRBV5-1 and TRBJ1-6; D gene unclear. Looked up from germline, CDR1 is SGHRS and CDR2 is YFSETQ. The CDR3 loop spans 15 amino acids. The CDR3 sequence: CASSLLEGESSPLHF. CDR3 sequence (DNA): TGCGCTAGCAGCTTGCTTGAGGGTGAGAGTTCACCCCTCCACTTT.